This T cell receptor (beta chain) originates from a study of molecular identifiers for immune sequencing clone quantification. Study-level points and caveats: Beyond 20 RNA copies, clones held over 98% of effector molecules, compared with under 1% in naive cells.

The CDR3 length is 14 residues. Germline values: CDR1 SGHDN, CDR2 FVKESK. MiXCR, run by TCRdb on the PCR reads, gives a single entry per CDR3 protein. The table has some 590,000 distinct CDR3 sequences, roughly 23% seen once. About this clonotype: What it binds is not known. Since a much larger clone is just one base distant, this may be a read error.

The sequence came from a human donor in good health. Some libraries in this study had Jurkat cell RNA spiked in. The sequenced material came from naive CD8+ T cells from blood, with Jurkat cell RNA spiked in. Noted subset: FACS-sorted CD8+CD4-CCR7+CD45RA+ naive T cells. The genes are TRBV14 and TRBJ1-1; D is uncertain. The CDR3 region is CASSQDNMNTVAFF. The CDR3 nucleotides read TGTGCCAGCAGCCAAGACAATATGAACACTGTAGCTTTCTTT.